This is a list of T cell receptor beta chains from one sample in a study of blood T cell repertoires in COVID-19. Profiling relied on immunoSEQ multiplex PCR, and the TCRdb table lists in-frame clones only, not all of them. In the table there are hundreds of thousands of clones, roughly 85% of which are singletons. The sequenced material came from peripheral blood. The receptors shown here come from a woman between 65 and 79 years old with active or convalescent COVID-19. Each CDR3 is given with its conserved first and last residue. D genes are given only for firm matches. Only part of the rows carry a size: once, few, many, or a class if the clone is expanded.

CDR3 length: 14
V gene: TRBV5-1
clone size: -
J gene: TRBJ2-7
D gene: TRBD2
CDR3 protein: CASSSGLVTTEQYF
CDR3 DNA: TGCGCCAGCAGTTCCGGACTAGTAACAACCGAGCAGTACTTC

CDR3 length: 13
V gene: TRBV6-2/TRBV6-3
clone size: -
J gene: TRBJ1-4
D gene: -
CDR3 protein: CASSFGQNEKLFF
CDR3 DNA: TGTGCCAGCAGTTTCGGACAGAATGAAAAACTGTTTTTT

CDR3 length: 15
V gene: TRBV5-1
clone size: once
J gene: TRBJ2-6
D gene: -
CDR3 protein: CASSLRLPGANVLTF
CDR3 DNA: TGCGCCAGCAGCCTACGACTCCCTGGGGCCAACGTCCTGACTTTC

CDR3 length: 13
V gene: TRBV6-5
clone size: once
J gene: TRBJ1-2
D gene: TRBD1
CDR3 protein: CASSRDRNYGYTF
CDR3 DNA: TGTGCCAGCAGTAGGGACAGGAACTATGGCTACACCTTC

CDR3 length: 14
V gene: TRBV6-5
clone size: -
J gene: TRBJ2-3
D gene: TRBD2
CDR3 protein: CASITSGITDTQYF
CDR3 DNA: TGTGCCAGCATCACTAGCGGGATCACAGATACGCAGTATTTT

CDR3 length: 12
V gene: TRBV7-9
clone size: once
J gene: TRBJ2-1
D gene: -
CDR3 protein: CASSAELDEQFF
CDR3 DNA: TGTGCCAGCAGCGCGGAACTGGATGAGCAGTTCTTC

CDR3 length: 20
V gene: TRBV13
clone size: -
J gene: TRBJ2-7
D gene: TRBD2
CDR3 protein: CASTPWRGDTSGSKPYEQYF
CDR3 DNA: TGTGCCAGCACCCCTTGGCGGGGGGATACTAGCGGGAGCAAACCCTACGAGCAGTACTTC

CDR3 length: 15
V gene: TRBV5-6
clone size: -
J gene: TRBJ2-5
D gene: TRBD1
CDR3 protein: CASSLVGQWGETQYF
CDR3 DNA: TGTGCCAGCAGCTTGGTGGGACAGTGGGGGGAGACCCAGTACTTC

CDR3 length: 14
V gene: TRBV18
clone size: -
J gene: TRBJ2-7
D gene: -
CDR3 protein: CASSPASVLYEQYF
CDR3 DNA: TGTGCCAGCTCACCGGCTAGTGTTTTATACGAGCAGTACTTC

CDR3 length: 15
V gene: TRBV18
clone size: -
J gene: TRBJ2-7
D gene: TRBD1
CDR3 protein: CASSLSQGTLYEQYF
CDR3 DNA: TGTGCCAGCTCGCTTTCACAGGGGACCCTCTACGAGCAGTACTTC

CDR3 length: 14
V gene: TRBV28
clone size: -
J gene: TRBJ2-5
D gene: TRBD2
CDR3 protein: CASRAYREVETQYF
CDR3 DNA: TGTGCCAGCAGGGCGTACCGGGAGGTAGAGACCCAGTACTTC

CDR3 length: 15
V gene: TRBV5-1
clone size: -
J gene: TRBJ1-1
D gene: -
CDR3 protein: CASSSLPPENTEAFF
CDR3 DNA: TGCGCCAGCAGCTCCCTCCCCCCAGAGAACACTGAAGCTTTCTTT

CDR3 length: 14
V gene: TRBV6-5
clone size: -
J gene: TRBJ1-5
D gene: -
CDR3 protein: CASSYEVVYQPQHF
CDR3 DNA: TGTGCCAGCAGTTACGAGGTCGTTTATCAGCCCCAGCATTTT

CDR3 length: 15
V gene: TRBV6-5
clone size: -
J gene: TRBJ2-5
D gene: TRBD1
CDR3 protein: CASSSRRTGRETQYF
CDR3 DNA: TGTGCCAGCAGTTCCCGCAGGACAGGGAGGGAGACCCAGTACTTC

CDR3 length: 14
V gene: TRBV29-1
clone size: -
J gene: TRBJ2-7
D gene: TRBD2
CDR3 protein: CSVTTSGSSYEQYF
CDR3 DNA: TGCAGCGTTACGACTAGCGGGAGCTCCTACGAGCAGTACTTC

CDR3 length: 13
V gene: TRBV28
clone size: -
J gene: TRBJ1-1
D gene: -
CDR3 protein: CASSLVSDTEAFF
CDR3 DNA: TGTGCCAGCAGTTTGGTATCGGACACTGAAGCTTTCTTT

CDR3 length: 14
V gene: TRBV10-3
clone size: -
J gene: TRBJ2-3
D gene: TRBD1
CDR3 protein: CAIIANRGRDTQYF
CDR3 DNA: TGTGCCATCATCGCGAACAGGGGGAGGGATACGCAGTATTTT

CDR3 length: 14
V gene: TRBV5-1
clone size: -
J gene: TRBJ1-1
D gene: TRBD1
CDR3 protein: CASRGTGSGTEAFF
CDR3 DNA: TGCGCCAGCAGGGGGACAGGGTCCGGCACTGAAGCTTTCTTT

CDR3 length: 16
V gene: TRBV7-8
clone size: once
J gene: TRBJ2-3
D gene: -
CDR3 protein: CASSLGSAGLESTQYF
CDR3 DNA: TGTGCCAGCAGCTTAGGCAGTGCGGGGTTAGAAAGTACGCAGTATTTT

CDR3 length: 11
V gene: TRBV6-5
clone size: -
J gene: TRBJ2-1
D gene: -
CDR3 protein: CASSTGNEQFF
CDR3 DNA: TGTGCCAGCAGTACTGGCAATGAGCAGTTCTTC

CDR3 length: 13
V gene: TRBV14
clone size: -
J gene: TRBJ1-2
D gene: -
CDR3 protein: CAREWTAIDGYTF
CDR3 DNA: TGTGCCAGGGAATGGACAGCGATCGATGGCTACACCTTC

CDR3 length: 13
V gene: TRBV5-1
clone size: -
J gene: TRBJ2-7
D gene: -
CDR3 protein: CASSLSQGYEQYF
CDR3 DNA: TGCGCCAGCAGCTTGTCGCAGGGCTACGAGCAGTACTTC

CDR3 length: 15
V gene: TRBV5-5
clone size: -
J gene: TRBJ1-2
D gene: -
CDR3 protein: CASSETGTQLYGYTF
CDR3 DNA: TGTGCCAGCAGTGAAACCGGGACACAACTCTATGGCTACACCTTC

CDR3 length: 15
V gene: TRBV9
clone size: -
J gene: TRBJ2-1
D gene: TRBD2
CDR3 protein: CASSVTSGGAGEQFF
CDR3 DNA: TGTGCCAGCAGCGTGACTAGCGGGGGGGCCGGTGAGCAGTTCTTC

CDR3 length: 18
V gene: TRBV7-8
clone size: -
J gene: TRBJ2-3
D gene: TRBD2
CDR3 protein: CASSSLPLASGGSDTQYF
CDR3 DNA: TGTGCCAGCAGCTCACTACCCCTGGCTAGCGGGGGGTCAGATACGCAGTATTTT

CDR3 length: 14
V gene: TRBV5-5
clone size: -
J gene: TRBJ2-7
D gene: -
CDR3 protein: CASSFGSGSYEQYF
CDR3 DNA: TGTGCCAGCAGCTTTGGGTCAGGTTCCTACGAGCAGTACTTC

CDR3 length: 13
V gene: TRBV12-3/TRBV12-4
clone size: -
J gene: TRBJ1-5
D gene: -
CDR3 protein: CASSLAQGQPQHF
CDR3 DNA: TGTGCCAGCAGTTTAGCGCAGGGACAGCCCCAGCATTTT

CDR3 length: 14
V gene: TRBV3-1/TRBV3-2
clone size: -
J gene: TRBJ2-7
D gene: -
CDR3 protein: CASSLGTLSYEQYF
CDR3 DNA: TGTGCCAGCAGCCTGGGGACACTTTCCTACGAGCAGTACTTC

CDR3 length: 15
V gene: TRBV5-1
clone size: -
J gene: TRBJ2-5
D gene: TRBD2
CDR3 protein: CASSLTSGRGETQYF
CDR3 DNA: TGCGCCAGCAGCCTTACTAGCGGGAGAGGTGAGACCCAGTACTTC

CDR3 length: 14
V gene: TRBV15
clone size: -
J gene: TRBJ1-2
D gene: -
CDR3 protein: CATSRDRGADGYTF
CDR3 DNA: TGTGCCACCAGCAGAGACCGGGGGGCAGATGGCTACACCTTC

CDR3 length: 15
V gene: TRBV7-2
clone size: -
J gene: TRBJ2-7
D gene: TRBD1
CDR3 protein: CASSQTGGFSYEQYF
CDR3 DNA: TGTGCCAGCAGCCAAACAGGGGGATTCTCCTACGAGCAGTACTTC

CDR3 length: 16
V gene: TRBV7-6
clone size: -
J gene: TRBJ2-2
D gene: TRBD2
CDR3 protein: CASSLVRAGGGGELFF
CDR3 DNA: TGTGCCAGCAGCTTAGTCCGCGCGGGAGGAGGCGGGGAGCTGTTTTTT

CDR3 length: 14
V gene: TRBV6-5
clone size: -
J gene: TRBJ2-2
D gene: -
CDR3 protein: CASRDSLNTGELFF
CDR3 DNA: TGTGCCAGCAGGGACAGCTTAAACACCGGGGAGCTGTTTTTT

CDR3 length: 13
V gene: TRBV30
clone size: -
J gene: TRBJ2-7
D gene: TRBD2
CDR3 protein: CAWSGGSWSEQYF
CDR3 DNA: TGTGCCTGGAGTGGCGGGAGTTGGAGCGAGCAGTACTTC

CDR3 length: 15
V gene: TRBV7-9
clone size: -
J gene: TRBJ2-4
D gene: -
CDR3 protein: CASSLAGSAKNIQYF
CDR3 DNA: TGTGCCAGCAGCTTAGCCGGTTCAGCCAAAAACATTCAGTACTTC

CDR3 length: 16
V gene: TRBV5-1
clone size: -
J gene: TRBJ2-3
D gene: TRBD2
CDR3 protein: CASSLSLAGGPDTQYF
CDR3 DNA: TGCGCCAGCAGCTTGTCGTTAGCGGGAGGGCCAGATACGCAGTATTTT

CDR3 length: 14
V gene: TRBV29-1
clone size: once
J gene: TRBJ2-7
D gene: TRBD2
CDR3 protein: CSVKAASGPYEQYF
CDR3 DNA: TGCAGCGTTAAGGCGGCTAGCGGGCCATACGAGCAGTACTTC